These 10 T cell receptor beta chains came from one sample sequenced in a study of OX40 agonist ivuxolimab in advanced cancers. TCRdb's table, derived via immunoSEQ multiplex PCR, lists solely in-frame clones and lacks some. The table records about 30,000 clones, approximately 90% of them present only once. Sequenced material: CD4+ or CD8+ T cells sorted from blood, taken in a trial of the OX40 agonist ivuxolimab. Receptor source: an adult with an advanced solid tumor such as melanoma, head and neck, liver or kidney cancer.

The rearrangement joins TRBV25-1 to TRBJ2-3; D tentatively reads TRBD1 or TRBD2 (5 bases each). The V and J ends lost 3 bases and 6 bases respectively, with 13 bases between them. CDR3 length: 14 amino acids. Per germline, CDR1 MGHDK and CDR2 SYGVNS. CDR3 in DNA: TGTGCCAGCAGTGATACGCTGGGGGTGGATACGCAGTATTTT. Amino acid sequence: CASSDTLGVDTQYF.

The CDR3 region has the DNA TGTGCCAGCAGCAGCGGGGAGACCCAGTACTTC. Amino acid sequence: CASSSGETQYF. The chain recombines TRBV6-6 with TRBJ2-5; D may be TRBD2 (6 bases). The CDR3 spans 11 residues. Trimming stripped 6 bases from V and 5 bases from J, with 7 bases between. Germline-derived CDR1 and CDR2 are MNHNY and SVGAGI (reference sequence).

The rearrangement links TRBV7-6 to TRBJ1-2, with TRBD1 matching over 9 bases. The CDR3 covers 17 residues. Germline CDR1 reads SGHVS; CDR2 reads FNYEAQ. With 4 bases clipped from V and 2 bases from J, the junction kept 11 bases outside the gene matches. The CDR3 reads CASSSGTGFVWNYGYTF. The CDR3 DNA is TGTGCCAGCAGCTCTGGGACAGGGTTCGTTTGGAACTATGGCTACACCTTC.

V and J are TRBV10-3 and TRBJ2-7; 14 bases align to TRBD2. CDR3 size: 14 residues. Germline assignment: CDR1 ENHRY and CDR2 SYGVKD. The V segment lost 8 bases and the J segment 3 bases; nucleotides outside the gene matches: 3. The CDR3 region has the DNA TGTGCCATCTCGGGACTAGCGGGGGTCTACGAGCAGTACTTC. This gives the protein CAISGLAGVYEQYF.

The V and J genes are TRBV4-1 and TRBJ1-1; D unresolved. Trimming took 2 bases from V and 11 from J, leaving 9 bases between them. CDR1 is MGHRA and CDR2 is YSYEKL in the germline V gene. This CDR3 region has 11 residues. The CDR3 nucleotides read TGCGCCAGCAGCCAAAGCCGGGAGGCTTTCTTT. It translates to CASSQSREAFF.

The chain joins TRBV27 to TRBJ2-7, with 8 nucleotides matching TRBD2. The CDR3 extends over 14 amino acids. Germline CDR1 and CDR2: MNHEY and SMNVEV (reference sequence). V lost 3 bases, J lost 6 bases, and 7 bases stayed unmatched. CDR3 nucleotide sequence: TGTGCCAGCAGTTTGGCGGGGGGTACAACCGAGCAGTACTTC. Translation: CASSLAGGTTEQYF.

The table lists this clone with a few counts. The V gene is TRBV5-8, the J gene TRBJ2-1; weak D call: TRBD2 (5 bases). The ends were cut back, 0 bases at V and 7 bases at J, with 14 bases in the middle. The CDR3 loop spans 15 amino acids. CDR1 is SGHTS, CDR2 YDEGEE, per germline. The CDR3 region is CASSLAWIGRNEQFF. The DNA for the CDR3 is TGTGCCAGCAGCTTGGCCTGGATAGGGAGAAATGAGCAGTTCTTC.

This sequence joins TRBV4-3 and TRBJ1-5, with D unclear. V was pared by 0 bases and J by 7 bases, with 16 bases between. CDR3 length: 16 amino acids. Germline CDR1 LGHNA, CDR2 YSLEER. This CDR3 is CASSQDVSKGLQPQHF. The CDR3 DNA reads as TGCGCCAGCAGCCAAGATGTCTCAAAAGGGCTGCAGCCCCAGCATTTT.

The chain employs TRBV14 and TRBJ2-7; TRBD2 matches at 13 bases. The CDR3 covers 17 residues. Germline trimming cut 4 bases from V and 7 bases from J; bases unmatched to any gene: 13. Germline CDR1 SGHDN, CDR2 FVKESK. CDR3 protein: CASSPGQGLAGVEEQYF. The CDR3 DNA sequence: TGTGCCAGCAGCCCCGGTCAAGGACTAGCGGGAGTAGAAGAGCAGTACTTC. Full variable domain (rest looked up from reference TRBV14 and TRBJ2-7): EAGVTQFPSHSVIEKGQTVTLRCDPISGHDNLYWYRRVMGKEIKFLLHFVKESKQDESGMPNNRFLAERTGGTYSTLKVQPAELEDSGVYFCASSPGQGLAGVEEQYFGPGTRLTVT.

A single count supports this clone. CDR3 sequence (DNA): TGTGCCAGCAGCATGGGACAGGGGGGCTACGAGCAGTACTTC. It yields the protein CASSMGQGGYEQYF. The chain employs TRBV5-6 and TRBJ2-7; the match to TRBD1 covers 11 bases. Germline CDR1 is SGHDT and CDR2 is YYEEEE. Trimming removed 4 bases from V and 3 bases from J; junction bases left unmatched: 3. The CDR3 sequence is 14 residues long.